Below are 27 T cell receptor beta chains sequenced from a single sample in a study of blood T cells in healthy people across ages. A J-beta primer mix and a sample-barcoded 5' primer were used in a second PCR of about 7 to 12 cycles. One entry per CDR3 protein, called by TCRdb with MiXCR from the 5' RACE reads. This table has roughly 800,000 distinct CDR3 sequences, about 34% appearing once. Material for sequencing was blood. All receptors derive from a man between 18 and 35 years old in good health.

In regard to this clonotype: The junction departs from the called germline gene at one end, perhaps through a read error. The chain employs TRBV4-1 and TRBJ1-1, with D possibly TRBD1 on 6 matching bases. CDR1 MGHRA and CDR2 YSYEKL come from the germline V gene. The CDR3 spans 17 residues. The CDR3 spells CASSLRPGQTQNAEAFF. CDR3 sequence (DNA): TGCGCCAGCAGCCTGCGACCCGGACAGACCCAGAACGCTGAAGCTTTCTTT.

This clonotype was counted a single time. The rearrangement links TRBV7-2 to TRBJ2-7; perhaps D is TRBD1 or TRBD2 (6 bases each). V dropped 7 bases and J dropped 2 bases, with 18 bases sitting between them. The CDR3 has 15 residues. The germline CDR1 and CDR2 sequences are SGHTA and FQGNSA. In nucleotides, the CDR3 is TGTGCCAGCACCCCGTCACCGGGGGCCGCCTACGAGCAGTACTTC. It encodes CASTPSPGAAYEQYF.

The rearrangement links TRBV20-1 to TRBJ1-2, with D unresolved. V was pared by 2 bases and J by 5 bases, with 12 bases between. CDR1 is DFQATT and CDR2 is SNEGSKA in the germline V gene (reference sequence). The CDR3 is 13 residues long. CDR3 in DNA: TGCAGTGCTAGACTTGCAAGGAAATATGGCTACACCTTC. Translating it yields CSARLARKYGYTF.

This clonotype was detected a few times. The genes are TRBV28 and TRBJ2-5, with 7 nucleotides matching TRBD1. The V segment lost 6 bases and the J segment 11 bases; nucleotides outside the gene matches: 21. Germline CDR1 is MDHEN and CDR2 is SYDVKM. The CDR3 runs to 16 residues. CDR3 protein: CASRSTGDGLYNEQYF. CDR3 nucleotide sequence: TGTGCCAGCAGGTCTACAGGGGATGGGCTATACAATGAGCAGTACTTC.

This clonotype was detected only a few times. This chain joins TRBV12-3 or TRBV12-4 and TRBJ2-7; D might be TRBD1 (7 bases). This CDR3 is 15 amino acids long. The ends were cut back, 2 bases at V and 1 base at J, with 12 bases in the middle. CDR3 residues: CASSLSQGGSYEQYF. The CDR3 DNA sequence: TGTGCCAGCAGTTTATCCCAGGGGGGATCCTACGAGCAGTACTTC.

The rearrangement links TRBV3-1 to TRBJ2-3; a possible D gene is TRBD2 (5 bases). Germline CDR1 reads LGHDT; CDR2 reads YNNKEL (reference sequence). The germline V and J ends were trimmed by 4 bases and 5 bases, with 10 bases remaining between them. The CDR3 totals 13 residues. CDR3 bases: TGTGCCAGCAGCCCCCGACTACAAGATACGCAGTATTTT. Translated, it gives CASSPRLQDTQYF.

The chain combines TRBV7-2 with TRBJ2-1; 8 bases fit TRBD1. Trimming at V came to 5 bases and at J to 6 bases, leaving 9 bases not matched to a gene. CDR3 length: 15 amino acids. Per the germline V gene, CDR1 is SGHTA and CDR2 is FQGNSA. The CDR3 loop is CASSKTGARVNEQFF. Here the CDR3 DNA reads TGTGCCAGCAGCAAGACAGGGGCGAGGGTCAATGAGCAGTTCTTC.

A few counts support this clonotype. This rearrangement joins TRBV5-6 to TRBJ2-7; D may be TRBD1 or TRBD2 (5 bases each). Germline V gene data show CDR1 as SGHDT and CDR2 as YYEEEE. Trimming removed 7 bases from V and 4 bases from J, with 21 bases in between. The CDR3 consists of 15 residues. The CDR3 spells CASRAGGRDLYEQYF. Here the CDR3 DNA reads TGTGCCAGCCGCGCTGGTGGCAGGGACCTATACGAGCAGTACTTC.

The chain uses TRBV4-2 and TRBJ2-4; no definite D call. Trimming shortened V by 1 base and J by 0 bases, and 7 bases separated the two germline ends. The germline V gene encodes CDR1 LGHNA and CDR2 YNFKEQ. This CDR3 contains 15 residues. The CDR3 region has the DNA TGTGCCAGCAGCCAAGGGGCTAAAGCCAAAAACATTCAGTACTTC. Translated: CASSQGAKAKNIQYF.

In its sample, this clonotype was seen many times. The CDR3 spells CASSFGLAGGEQFF. For the CDR3, the DNA is TGTGCCAGCAGCTTTGGACTAGCGGGAGGTGAGCAGTTCTTC. The chain has TRBV7-9 and TRBJ2-1, with 14 bases identical to TRBD2. V was clipped by 3 bases and J by 9 bases; unmatched bases: 1. Germline V gene sequence: CDR1 SEHNR, CDR2 FQNEAQ (reference sequence). CDR3 length equals 14 residues. The entire variable domain, with the rest obtained from reference TRBV7-9 and TRBJ2-1, is as follows: DTGVSQNPRHKITKRGQNVTFRCDPISEHNRLYWYRQTLGQGPEFLTYFQNEAQLEKSRLLSDRFSAERPKGSFSTLEIQRTEQGDSAMYLCASSFGLAGGEQFFGPGTRLTVL.

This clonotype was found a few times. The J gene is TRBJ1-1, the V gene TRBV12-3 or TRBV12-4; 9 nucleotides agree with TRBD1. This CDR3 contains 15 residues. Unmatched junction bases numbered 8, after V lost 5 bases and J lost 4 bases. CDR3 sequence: CASSPTGGEGTEAFF. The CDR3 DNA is TGTGCCAGCAGTCCCACAGGGGGCGAGGGCACTGAAGCTTTCTTT.

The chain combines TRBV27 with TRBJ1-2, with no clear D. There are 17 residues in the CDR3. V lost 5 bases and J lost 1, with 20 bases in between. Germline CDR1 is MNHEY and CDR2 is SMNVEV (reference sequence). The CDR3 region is CASSLREAGPLNYGYTF. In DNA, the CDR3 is TGTGCCAGCAGTCTTCGGGAGGCCGGCCCGCTTAACTATGGCTACACCTTC.

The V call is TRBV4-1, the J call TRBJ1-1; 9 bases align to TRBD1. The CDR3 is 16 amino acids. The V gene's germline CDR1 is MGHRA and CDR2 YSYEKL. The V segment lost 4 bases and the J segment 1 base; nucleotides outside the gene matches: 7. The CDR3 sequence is CASSLTGGVGNTEAFF. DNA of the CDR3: TGCGCCAGCAGCCTAACAGGGGGCGTGGGGAACACTGAAGCTTTCTTT.

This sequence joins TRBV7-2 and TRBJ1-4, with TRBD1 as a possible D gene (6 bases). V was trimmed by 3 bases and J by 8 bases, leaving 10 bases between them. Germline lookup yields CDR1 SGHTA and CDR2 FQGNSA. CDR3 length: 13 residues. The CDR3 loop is CASSFGGTEKLFF. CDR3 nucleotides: TGTGCCAGCAGCTTTGGGGGCACGGAAAAACTGTTTTTT.

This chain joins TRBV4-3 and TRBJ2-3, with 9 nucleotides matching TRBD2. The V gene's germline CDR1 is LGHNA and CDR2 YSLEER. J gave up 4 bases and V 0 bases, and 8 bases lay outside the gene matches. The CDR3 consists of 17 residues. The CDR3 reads CASSQDCGGGASDTQYF. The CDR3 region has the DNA TGCGCCAGCAGCCAAGATTGCGGCGGGGGGGCCTCAGATACGCAGTATTTT.

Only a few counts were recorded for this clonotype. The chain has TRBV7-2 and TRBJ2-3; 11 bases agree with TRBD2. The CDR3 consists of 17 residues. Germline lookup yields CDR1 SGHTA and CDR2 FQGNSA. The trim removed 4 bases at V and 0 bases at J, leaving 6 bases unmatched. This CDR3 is CASSSPTSGASTDTQYF. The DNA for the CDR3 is TGTGCCAGCAGCTCCCCGACTAGCGGGGCTAGCACAGATACGCAGTATTTT.

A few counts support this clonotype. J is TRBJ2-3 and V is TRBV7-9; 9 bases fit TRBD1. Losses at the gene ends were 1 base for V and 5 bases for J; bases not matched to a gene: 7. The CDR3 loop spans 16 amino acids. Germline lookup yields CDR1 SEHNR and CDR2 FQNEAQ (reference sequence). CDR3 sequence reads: CASSLVLDRGKDTQYF. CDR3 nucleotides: TGTGCCAGCAGCTTAGTCTTGGACAGGGGCAAAGATACGCAGTATTTT.

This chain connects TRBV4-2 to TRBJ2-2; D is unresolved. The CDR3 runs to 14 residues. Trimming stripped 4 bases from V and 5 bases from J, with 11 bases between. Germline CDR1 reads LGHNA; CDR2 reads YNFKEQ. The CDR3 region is CASSPRLGTGELFF. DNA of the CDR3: TGTGCCAGCAGCCCCCGACTTGGAACCGGGGAGCTGTTTTTT.

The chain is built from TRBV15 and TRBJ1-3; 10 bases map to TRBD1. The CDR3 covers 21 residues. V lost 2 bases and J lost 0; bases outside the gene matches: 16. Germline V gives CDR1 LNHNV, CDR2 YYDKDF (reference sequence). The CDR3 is CATSRPDNPPGQGLSGNTIYF. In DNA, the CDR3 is TGTGCCACCAGCAGACCCGATAATCCCCCGGGACAGGGGCTCTCTGGAAACACCATATATTTT.

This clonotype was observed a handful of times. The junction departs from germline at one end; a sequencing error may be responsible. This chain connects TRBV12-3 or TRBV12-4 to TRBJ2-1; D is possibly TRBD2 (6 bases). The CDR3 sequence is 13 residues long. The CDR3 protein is CASSVAAGNEQFF. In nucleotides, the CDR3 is TGTGCCAGCAGTGTAGCGGCAGGGAATGAGCAGTTCTTC.

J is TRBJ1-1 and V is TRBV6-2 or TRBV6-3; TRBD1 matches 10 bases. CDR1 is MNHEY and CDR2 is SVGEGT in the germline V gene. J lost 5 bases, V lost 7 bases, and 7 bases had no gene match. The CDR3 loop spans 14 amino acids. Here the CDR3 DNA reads TGTGCCAGCATTTCCGGGACAGGGGAAACTGAAGCTTTCTTT. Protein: CASISGTGETEAFF.

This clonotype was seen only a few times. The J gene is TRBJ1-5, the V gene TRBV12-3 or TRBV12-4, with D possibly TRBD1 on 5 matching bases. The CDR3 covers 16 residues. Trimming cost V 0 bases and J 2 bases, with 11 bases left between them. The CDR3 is CASSLAGGERNQPQHF. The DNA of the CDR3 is TGTGCCAGCAGTTTAGCCGGGGGTGAGCGCAATCAGCCCCAGCATTTT.

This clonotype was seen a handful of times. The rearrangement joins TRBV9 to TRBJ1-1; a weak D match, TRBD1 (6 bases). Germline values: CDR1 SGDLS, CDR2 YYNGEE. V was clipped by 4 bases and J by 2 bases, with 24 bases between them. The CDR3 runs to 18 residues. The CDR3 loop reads CASSLPPPGARGNTEAFF. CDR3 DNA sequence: TGTGCCAGCAGCCTCCCGCCCCCGGGGGCGCGGGGTAACACTGAAGCTTTCTTT.

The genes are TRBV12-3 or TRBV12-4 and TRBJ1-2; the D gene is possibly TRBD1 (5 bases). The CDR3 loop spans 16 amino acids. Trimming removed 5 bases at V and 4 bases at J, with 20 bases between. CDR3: CASSPVVGPKVYGYTF. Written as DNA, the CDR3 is TGTGCCAGCAGTCCCGTTGTGGGGCCGAAGGTCTATGGCTACACCTTC.

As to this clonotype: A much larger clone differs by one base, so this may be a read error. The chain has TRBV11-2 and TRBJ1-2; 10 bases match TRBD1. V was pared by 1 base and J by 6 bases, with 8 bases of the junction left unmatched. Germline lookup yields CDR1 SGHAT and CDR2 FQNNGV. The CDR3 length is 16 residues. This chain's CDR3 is CASSLVGQGSNHGYTF. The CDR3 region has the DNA TGTGCCAGCAGCTTAGTGGGACAGGGGTCAAACCATGGCTACACCTTC.

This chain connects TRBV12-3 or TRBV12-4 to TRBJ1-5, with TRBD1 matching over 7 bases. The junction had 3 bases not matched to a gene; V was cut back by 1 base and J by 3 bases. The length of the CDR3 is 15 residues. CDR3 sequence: CASSLGRGFNQPQHF. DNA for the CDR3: TGTGCCAGCAGTTTAGGCAGGGGGTTCAATCAGCCCCAGCATTTT.

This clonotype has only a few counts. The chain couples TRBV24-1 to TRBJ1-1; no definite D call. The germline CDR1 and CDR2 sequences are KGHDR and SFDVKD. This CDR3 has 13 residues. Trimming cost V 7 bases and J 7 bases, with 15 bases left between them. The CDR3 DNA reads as TGTGCCACCAGCGACCCCAGGAGCGATGAAGCTTTCTTT. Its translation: CATSDPRSDEAFF.